This TCR beta chain derives from a study of OX40 agonist ivuxolimab in advanced cancers. Across the whole study: Anti-PD-1, anti-PD-L1 or anti-CTLA-4 therapy given earlier was allowed, and around 40% had some. Whole-study findings and limits: Expanded clones belonging to CD8+ T cells outnumbered, on average, those of CD4+. CD4+ and CD8+ blood T cells expanded clonally by week 6 at 0.1 to 3.0 mg/kg.

Peripheral blood came from all dose cohorts at three timepoints. Profiled with immunoSEQ multiplex PCR; TCRdb holds only in-frame clones, not every one. The sample gives 150,000 to 170,000 clones, roughly 94% of which show up once; about 0.31% is in the top ten. This clone was detected only a few times. Its antigen is unknown. This clonotype was sampled from an adult with an advanced solid tumor such as melanoma, head and neck, liver or kidney cancer. The sequencing here drew on CD4+ or CD8+ T cells sorted from blood, taken in a trial of the OX40 agonist ivuxolimab.

As DNA, the CDR3 is TGTGCCAGCAGTGACAGGGACTTGAACACTGAAGCTTTCTTT. Its translation is CASSDRDLNTEAFF. J is TRBJ1-1 and V is TRBV2, with a possible D match to TRBD1 (5 bases). V was pared by 3 bases and J by 0 bases, with 8 bases between. The germline V gene encodes CDR1 SNHLY and CDR2 FYNNEI. The CDR3 has 14 residues.